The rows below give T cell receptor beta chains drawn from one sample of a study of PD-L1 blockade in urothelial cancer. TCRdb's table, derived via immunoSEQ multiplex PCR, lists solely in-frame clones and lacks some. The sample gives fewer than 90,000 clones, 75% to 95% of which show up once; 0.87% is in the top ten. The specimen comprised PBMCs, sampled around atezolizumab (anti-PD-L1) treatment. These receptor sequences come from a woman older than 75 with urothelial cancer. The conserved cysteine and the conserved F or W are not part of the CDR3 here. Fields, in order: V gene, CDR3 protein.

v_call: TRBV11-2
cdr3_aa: ASRGQMNTEAF

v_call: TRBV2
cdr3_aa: ASRRDGGGADTQY

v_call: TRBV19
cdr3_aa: ASSTDRGANQPQH

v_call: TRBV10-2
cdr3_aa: ASSELRAGEQY

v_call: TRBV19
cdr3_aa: ASSTLVGSGTQY

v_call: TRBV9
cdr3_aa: ASSVTGLEQY

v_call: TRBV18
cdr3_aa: ASSPRGEGTEAF

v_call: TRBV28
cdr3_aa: ASLRTGQNYGYT

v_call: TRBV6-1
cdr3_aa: ASRAEGSGANVLT

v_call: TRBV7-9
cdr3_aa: ASIRHTQGEAF

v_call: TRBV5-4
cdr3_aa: ASSYWTGRNTEAF

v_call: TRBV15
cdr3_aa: ATSRDLRQGNTEAF

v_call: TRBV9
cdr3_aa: ASSAYAGAGVYQETQY

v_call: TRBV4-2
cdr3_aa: ASSQEGLAGLNEQY

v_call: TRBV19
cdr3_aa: ASSITGLNYGYT

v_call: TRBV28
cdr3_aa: ASTEGGSSSYNEQF

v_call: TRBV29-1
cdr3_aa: SVEGPSSYNEQF

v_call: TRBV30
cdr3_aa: AWSGGVDNQPQH

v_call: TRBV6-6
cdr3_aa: ASSFIGKQVPEAF

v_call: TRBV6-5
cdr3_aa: ASNRDSHPDNEQF

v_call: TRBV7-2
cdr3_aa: ASSLVQGIHEQF

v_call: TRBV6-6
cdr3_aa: ASNKKGGSLNTEAF

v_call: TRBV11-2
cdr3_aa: ASSFSILASSYNEQF

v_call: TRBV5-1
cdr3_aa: ASSPGQPKEAQY

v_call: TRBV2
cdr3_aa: ASSPLLAGGRGGQETQY

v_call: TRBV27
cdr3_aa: ASSLRAGVSYEQY

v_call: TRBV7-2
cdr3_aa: ASSPGLAGGLDEQY

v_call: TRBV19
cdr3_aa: ASSMRQGATGELF

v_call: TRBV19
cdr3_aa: ASSSRLAGGPGEQY

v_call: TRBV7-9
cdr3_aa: ASSLGGADGEQY

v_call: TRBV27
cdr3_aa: ASSLRTGSTEAF

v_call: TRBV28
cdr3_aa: ATGADPMNTEAF

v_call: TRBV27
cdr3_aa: ASSSWGGLDEQY

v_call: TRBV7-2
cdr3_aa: ASSLGGRSDNEQF

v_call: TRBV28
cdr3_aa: ASSFDLGASNEKLF

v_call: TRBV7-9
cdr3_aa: ASSLAEAGNQPQH

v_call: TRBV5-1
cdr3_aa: ASSSGLAISTDTQY

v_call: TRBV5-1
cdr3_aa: ASSLAGTGGPYGYT

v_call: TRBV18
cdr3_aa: ASSPALSEQY

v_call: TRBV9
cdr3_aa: ASSSTSGKHEQF

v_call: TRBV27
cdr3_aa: ASTRDRVAGELF

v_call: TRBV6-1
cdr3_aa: ASSESRVNPGYT

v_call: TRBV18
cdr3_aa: ASSPQGYNQPQH

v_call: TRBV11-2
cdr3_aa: ASSLRNREQF

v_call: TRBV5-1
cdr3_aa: ASSLARQGAGYEQY

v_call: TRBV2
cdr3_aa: ASGLNEKLF

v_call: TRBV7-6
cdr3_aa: ASSWTGGGELF

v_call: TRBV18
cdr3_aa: ASSLEGRTEAF

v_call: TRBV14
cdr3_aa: ASSQASGYNEQF

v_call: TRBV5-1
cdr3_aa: ASATGGKGITDTQY

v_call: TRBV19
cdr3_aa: ASRGQGAEAF

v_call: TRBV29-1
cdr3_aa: SVEWRTGTSGSYEQF

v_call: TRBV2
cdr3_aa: ASSDTRGGGELF

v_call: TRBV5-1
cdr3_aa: ASSLGGLMGYEQY

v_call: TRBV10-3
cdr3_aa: AIRENSGSRADTQY

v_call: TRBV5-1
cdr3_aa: ASSWGAKTGPNEKLF

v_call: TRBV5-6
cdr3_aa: ASSLTGTGGQPQH

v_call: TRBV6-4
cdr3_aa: ASSDGSGSTDTQY

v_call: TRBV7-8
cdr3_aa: ASSLGTSGSYEQY

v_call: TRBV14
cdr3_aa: ASSQDYAPSSYNEQF